This T cell receptor (beta chain) was identified in a study of T cells in Graves' hyperthyroidism and ophthalmopathy. Study context: Peripheral blood was drawn at first diagnosis, prior to all treatment. Overall study results and limits: A 13 V-J signature model discriminated ophthalmopathy versus stable hyperthyroidism. Most clonotypes expanded in thyroid above 0.001 were likewise present in blood.

Stable hyperthyroidism: no ophthalmopathy progression over 18 months of follow-up. It was RNA transcripts that yielded the amplified TCR beta CDR3 regions. An initial round of RT-PCR targeting the TCR CDR3 relied on the HTBI primer set. TCRdb re-called the multiplex PCR reads through MiXCR, storing one row per CDR3 protein. Of some 180,000 distinct CDR3 sequences listed, 17% are singletons. Germline loops: CDR1 GTSNPN, CDR2 SVGIG (reference sequence). The CDR3 has 17 residues. V gave up 7 bases and J gave up 1 base; unmatched junction bases: 11. Details on this clonotype: Its antigen is not known.

This clonotype was sampled from a woman aged 45-65 years with Graves' hyperthyroidism. The rearrangement uses TRBV30 and TRBJ2-2; 11 nucleotides match TRBD2. The sequencing input was blood. CDR3 sequence: CAFSASGRPLNTGELFF. The CDR3 DNA sequence: TGTGCCTTCTCAGCTAGCGGGAGGCCCTTGAACACCGGGGAGCTGTTTTTT.